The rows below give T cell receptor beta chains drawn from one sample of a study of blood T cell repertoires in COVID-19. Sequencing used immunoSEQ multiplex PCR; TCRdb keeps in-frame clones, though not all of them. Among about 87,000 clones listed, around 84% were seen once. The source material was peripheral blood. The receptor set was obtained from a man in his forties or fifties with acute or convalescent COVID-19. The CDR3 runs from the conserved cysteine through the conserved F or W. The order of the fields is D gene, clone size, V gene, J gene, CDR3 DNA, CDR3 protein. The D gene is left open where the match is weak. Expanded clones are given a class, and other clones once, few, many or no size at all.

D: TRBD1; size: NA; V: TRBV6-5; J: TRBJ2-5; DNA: TGTGCCAGCGTACAGCGGACAGGCTTAAGGGAGACCCAGTACTTC; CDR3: CASVQRTGLRETQYF
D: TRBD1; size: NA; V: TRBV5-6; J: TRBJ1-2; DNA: TGTGCCAGCAGCCAGGACAGGGAGTATGGCTACACCTTC; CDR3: CASSQDREYGYTF
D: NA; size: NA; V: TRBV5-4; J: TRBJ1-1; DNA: TGTGCCAGCAGCTTGACAGGGAACACTGAAGCTTTCTTT; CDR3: CASSLTGNTEAFF
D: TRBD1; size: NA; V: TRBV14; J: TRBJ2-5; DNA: TGTGCCAGCAGCCAACCAGGACAGGGGGAGACCCAGTACTTC; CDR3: CASSQPGQGETQYF
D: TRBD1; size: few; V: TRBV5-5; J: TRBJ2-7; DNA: TGTGCCAGCAGCTTGGTCTCAGGGGGAAGCGAGCAGTACTTC; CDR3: CASSLVSGGSEQYF
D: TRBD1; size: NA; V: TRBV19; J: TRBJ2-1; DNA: TGTGCCAGTAGTTTAACCGGGACAGCTAACAATGAGCAGTTCTTC; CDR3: CASSLTGTANNEQFF
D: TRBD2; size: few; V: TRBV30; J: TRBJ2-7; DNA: TGTGCCTGGGGCCAAGGGACTAGCAGGGAGCAGTACTTC; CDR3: CAWGQGTSREQYF
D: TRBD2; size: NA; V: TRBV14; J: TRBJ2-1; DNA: TGTGCCAGCCCCACCGGCGGGGGGTACAATGAGCAGTTCTTC; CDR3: CASPTGGGYNEQFF
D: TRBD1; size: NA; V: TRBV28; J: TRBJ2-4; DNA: TGTGCCAGCAGTTTGGGGACAGGGGGAGTAGTAGCCAAAAACATTCAGTACTTC; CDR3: CASSLGTGGVVAKNIQYF
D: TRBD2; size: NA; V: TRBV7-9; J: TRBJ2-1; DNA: TGTGCCAGCAGCCGGACGGGAGGGCCGGTCAATGAGCAGTTCTTC; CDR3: CASSRTGGPVNEQFF
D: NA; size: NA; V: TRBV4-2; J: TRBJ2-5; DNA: TGTGCCAGCAGCCAAACAGGGTCCCCGCAAGAGACCCAGTACTTC; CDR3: CASSQTGSPQETQYF
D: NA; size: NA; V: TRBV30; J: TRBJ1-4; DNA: TGTGCCTGGAGTGTAACCACGAGGGCTAGAGAAAAACTGTTTTTT; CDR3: CAWSVTTRAREKLFF
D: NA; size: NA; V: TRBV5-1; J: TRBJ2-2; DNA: TGCGCCAGCAGCTTGGATTGGCCGGACATCACCGGGGAGCTGTTTTTT; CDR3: CASSLDWPDITGELFF
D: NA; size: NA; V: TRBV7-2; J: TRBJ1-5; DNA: TGTGCCAGCAGCTTATCTCGGGATCAGCCCCAGCATTTT; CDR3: CASSLSRDQPQHF
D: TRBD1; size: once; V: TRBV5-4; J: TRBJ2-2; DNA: TGTGCCAGCAGCCCCCAGGGGGTCGGGGAGCTGTTTTTT; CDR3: CASSPQGVGELFF
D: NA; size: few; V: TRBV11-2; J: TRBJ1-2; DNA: TGTGCCAGCAGCCCGTCGCTCGGCTTGGGGGGCACCTTC; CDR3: CASSPSLGLGGTF